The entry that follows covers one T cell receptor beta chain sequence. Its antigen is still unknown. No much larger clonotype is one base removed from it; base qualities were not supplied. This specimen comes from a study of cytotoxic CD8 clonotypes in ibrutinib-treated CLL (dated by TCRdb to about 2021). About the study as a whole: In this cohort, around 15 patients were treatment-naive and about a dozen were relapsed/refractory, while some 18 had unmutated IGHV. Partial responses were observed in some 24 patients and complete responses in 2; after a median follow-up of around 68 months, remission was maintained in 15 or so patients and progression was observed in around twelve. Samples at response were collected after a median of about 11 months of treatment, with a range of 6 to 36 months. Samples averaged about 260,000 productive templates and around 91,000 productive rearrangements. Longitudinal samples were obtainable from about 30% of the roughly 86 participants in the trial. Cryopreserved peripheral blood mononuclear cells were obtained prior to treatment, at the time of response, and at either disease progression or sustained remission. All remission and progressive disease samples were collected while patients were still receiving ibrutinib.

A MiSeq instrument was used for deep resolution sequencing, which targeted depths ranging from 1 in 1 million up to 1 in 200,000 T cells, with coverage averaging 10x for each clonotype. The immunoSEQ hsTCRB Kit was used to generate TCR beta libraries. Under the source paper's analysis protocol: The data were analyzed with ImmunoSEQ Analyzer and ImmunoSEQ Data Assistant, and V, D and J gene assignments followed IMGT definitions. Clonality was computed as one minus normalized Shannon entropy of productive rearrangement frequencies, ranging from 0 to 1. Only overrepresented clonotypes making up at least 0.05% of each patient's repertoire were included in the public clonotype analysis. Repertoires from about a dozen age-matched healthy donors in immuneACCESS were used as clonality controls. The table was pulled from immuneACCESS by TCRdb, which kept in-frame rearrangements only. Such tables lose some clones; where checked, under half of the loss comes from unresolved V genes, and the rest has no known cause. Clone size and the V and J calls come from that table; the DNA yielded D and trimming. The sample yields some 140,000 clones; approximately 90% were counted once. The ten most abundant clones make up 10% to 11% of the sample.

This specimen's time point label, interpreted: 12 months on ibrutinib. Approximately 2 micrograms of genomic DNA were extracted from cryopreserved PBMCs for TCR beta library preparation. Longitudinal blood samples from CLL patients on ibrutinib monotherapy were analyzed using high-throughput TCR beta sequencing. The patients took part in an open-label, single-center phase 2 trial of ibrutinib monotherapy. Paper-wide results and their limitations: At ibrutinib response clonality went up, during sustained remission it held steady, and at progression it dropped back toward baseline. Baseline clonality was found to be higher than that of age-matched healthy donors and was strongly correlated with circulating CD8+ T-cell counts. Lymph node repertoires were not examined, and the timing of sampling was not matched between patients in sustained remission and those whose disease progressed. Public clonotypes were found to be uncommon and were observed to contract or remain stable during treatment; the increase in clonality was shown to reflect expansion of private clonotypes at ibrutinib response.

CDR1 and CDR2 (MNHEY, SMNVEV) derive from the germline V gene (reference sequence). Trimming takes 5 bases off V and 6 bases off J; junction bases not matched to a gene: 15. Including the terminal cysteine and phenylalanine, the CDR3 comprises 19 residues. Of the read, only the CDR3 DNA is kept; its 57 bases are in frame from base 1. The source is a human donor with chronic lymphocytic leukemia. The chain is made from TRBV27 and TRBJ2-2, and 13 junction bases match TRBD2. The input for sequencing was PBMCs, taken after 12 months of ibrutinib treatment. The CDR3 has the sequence CASSPPTGGLAGVPGELFF. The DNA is TGTGCCAGCAGTCCGCCGACGGGTGGACTAGCGGGAGTACCCGGGGAGCTGTTTTTT.